These 27 T cell receptor beta chains were sequenced from one sample in a study of blood T cell repertoires in COVID-19. The method was immunoSEQ multiplex PCR; TCRdb's version includes in-frame clones alone and lacks a portion of them. This sample has around 110,000 clones, with about nine tenths found just once. The sample consisted of peripheral blood. The receptors were sampled from a human donor with active COVID-19. The donor label of this sample is uncertain.

The chain has TRBV5-8 and TRBJ1-1, with 10 bases lining up with TRBD1. The CDR3 covers 14 residues. V lost 6 bases, J lost 5 bases, and 7 bases stayed unmatched. Looked up from germline, CDR1 is SGHTS and CDR2 is YDEGEE. In DNA form, the CDR3 reads TGTGCCAGCAAAAGACAGGGGGCCTCGACTGAAGCTTTCTTT. Translation: CASKRQGASTEAFF.

The count of this clone is one. The chain links TRBV7-6 to TRBJ2-7, with D maybe TRBD1 (7 bases). Germline values: CDR1 SGHVS, CDR2 FNYEAQ. The CDR3 is 14 amino acids. V was cut by 4 bases and J by 5 bases, with 15 bases left in between. The CDR3 coding sequence is TGTGCCAGCAGCTCGCAGGGGGGAGTGCACGAGCAGTACTTC. This gives the protein CASSSQGGVHEQYF.

This clone was recorded once. This chain links TRBV11-2 with TRBJ2-7; TRBD1 aligns across 9 bases. Germline V gene data show CDR1 as SGHAT and CDR2 as FQNNGV. V dropped 1 base and J dropped 2; count of bases not matched to a gene: 3. This CDR3 is built from 15 residues. This chain's CDR3 is CASSLVWDRAYEQYF. Written as DNA, the CDR3 is TGTGCCAGCAGCTTAGTCTGGGACAGGGCCTACGAGCAGTACTTC.

This rearrangement joins TRBV10-3 to TRBJ2-3; TRBD2 agrees at 8 bases. V shed 7 bases, J shed 4 bases, and the junction held 10 bases outside the gene matches. The germline gives CDR1 ENHRY, CDR2 SYGVKD. This CDR3 is built from 15 residues. The DNA for the CDR3 is TGTGCCATCACCAAGGGACTAGAGGTTTCAGATACGCAGTATTTT. This encodes CAITKGLEVSDTQYF.

The V and J genes are TRBV10-2 and TRBJ2-3, with 11 bases lining up with TRBD2. This CDR3 is 17 amino acids long. Germline values: CDR1 WSHSY, CDR2 SAAADI. V shed 2 bases and J 5 bases; nucleotides not matched to a gene: 9. The CDR3 here is CASSEVIAGGPKDTQYF. The CDR3 DNA reads TGCGCCAGCAGTGAGGTGATAGCGGGGGGGCCCAAAGATACGCAGTATTTT.

Remarks on this clone: Other DNA sequences from this sample encode an identical CDR3 as well. The V and J genes are TRBV6-5 and TRBJ2-7; maybe TRBD1 (6 bases). V shed 6 bases and J shed 0 bases, with 9 bases lying between them. CDR3 size: 13 residues. Germline CDR1 is MNHEY and CDR2 is SVGAGI. CDR3 coding DNA: TGTGCCAGCAGGACAGGCGTCTCCTACGAGCAGTACTTC. Translating it yields CASRTGVSYEQYF.

This clone has a handful of counts. The chain couples TRBV6-2 or TRBV6-3 to TRBJ1-6, with D possibly matching TRBD1 (6 bases). The germline V gene has CDR1 MNHEY and CDR2 SVGEGT. V was shortened by 2 bases and J by 6 bases, with 11 bases between the two germline ends. This CDR3 contains 15 residues. The CDR3 DNA reads TGTGCCAGCAGTTACGTGGGGGCGGCTAATTCACCCCTCCACTTT. Its protein is CASSYVGAANSPLHF.

The rearrangement joins TRBV28 to TRBJ2-1; 8 bases match TRBD1. The CDR3 is 14 amino acids. The germline gives CDR1 MDHEN, CDR2 SYDVKM. The V and J ends lost 4 bases and 6 bases, in that order; junction bases with no gene match: 5. As DNA, the CDR3 is TGTGCCAGCAGTTCCGTCGACAGGGGCAATGAGCAGTTCTTC. This translates into CASSSVDRGNEQFF.

This clone was seen only a few times. V and J are TRBV7-9 and TRBJ1-2; 10 positions match TRBD1. The V gene's germline CDR1 is SEHNR and CDR2 FQNEAQ (reference sequence). This CDR3 region has 18 residues. Trimming removed 3 bases from V and 7 bases from J; junction bases left unmatched: 17. The CDR3 DNA is TGTGCCAGCAGCTTCATATTGACAGGGGGCCGGATCTACACTGGCTACACCTTC. It translates to CASSFILTGGRIYTGYTF.

The J gene is TRBJ1-6, the V gene TRBV14; the D gene is possibly TRBD1 (5 bases). The CDR3 loop spans 15 amino acids. V lost 0 bases and J lost 9, with 12 bases in between. Looked up from germline, CDR1 is SGHDN and CDR2 is FVKESK. The DNA of the CDR3 is TGTGCCAGCAGCCAAGATATGGGGCTTGGTTCACCCCTCCACTTT. Translated: CASSQDMGLGSPLHF.

This chain connects TRBV7-2 to TRBJ2-3; 7 nucleotides agree with TRBD2. With V trimmed by 1 base and J by 3 bases, 10 bases remained unmatched. CDR3 size: 17 residues. CDR1 and CDR2 from the germline V gene are SGHTA and FQGNSA. CDR3: CASSLGGWASGTDTQYF. CDR3 sequence (DNA): TGTGCCAGCAGCTTAGGAGGGTGGGCTAGCGGTACAGATACGCAGTATTTT. The variable domain in full, with the rest retrieved from reference TRBV7-2 and TRBJ2-3, is GAGVSQSPSNKVTEKGKDVELRCDPISGHTALYWYRQSLGQGLEFLIYFQGNSAPDKSGLPSDRFSAERTGGSVSTLTIQRTQQEDSAVYLCASSLGGWASGTDTQYFGPGTRLTVL.

The J gene is TRBJ1-3, the V gene TRBV28; 9 positions agree with TRBD1. Trimming at V came to 7 bases and at J to 0 bases, leaving 4 bases not matched to a gene. The germline V gene has CDR1 MDHEN and CDR2 SYDVKM. CDR3 length equals 15 residues. For the CDR3, the DNA is TGTGCCAGCAAGCAACAGGGGGCCTCTGGAAACACCATATATTTT. It yields the protein CASKQQGASGNTIYF.

The V call is TRBV27, the J call TRBJ2-5, with D unresolved. Per germline, CDR1 MNHEY and CDR2 SMNVEV (reference sequence). With 3 bases removed from V and 5 bases from J, the gap between germline ends came to 10 bases. This CDR3 is built from 13 residues. The CDR3, as DNA: TGTGCCAGCAGTTTCGAGCGATGGGAGACCCAGTACTTC. Residues: CASSFERWETQYF.

The V and J genes are TRBV19 and TRBJ2-7; D call uncertain. The ends were cut back, 9 bases at V and 0 bases at J, with 15 bases in the middle. The CDR3 sequence is 14 residues long. CDR1 is LNHDA and CDR2 is SQIVND in the germline V gene (reference sequence). The CDR3 here is CASQTPLPSYEQYF. The CDR3 DNA follows: TGTGCCAGCCAAACACCCCTCCCCTCCTACGAGCAGTACTTC.

This clone showed up just once. In nucleotides, the CDR3 is TGTGCCAGCAGTTCCGGGAGGTCCTACGAGCAGTACTTC. Its protein product is CASSSGRSYEQYF. The chain joins TRBV27 to TRBJ2-7; 7 bases are a match to TRBD2. Germline loops: CDR1 MNHEY, CDR2 SMNVEV (reference sequence). V lost 4 bases to trimming and J lost 1 base; unmatched junction nucleotides: 1. The CDR3 has 13 residues.

The chain couples TRBV11-2 to TRBJ1-2; tentatively, D is TRBD1 (5 bases). Germline V gene lookup returns CDR1 SGHAT and CDR2 FQNNGV. The CDR3 has 15 residues. Trimming shortened V by 1 base and J by 8 bases, and 17 bases separated the two germline ends. The CDR3 coding sequence is TGTGCCAGCAGCTTAGTTGTGGGGGACTCGGGAGGCTACACCTTC. Translation gives CASSLVVGDSGGYTF.

The rearrangement uses TRBV5-1 and TRBJ2-1, with 9 bases that match TRBD1. The V gene's germline CDR1 is SGHRS and CDR2 YFSETQ. The V segment lost 4 bases and the J segment 10 bases; nucleotides outside the gene matches: 12. The CDR3 has 15 residues. In DNA, the CDR3 is TGCGCCAGCAGCCCCCTCGGGACAGGGAGAGTGGAGCAGTTCTTC. It codes for CASSPLGTGRVEQFF.

This chain links TRBV2 with TRBJ1-2; D gene unclear. The germline V and J ends were trimmed by 4 bases and 1 base, with 13 bases remaining between them. This CDR3 is 15 amino acids long. Germline V CDR1 and CDR2: SNHLY, FYNNEI. CDR3 sequence (DNA): TGTGCCAGCAGTGCGTTGCAGCAGGTTAACTATGGCTACACCTTC. Encoded protein: CASSALQQVNYGYTF. The variable domain in full, completed from reference TRBV2 and TRBJ1-2, reads EPEVTQTPSHQVTQMGQEVILRCVPISNHLYFYWYRQILGQKVEFLVSFYNNEISEKSEIFDDQFSVERPDGSNFTLKIRSTKLEDSAMYFCASSALQQVNYGYTFGSGTRLTVV.

V and J are TRBV29-1 and TRBJ2-7, with 7 bases aligning to TRBD1. The CDR3 consists of 13 residues. Unmatched junction bases numbered 6, after V lost 4 bases and J lost 3 bases. Per germline, CDR1 SQVTM and CDR2 ANQGSEA. The CDR3 sequence is CSVVGTADYEQYF. The CDR3 DNA sequence: TGCAGCGTTGTTGGGACAGCTGACTACGAGCAGTACTTC.

The genes are TRBV5-6 and TRBJ2-1, with TRBD2 matching 11 bases. This CDR3 is 14 amino acids long. Germline V gene sequence: CDR1 SGHDT, CDR2 YYEEEE. V was pared by 5 bases and J by 3 bases, with 1 base of the junction left unmatched. The chain's CDR3 is CASRGLAVYNEQFF. CDR3 DNA sequence: TGTGCCAGCAGGGGACTAGCGGTCTACAATGAGCAGTTCTTC.

The chain carries TRBV13 and TRBJ1-2; D is uncertain. CDR1 and CDR2 from the germline V gene are PRHDT and FYEKMQ (reference sequence). V lost 2 bases, J lost 6 bases, and 7 bases lay in between. This CDR3 has 12 amino acids. The CDR3 DNA reads TGTGCCAGCAGCTTATCAGTTAATGGCTACACCTTC. Translated: CASSLSVNGYTF.

The chain is built from TRBV15 and TRBJ2-7; D ambiguous. CDR3 length equals 17 residues. Germline V gene lookup returns CDR1 LNHNV and CDR2 YYDKDF (reference sequence). V was clipped by 0 bases and J by 0 bases, with 15 bases between them. The CDR3 sequence: CATSRDLGALSSYEQYF. In DNA form, the CDR3 reads TGTGCCACCAGCAGAGATCTAGGCGCCCTAAGCTCCTACGAGCAGTACTTC. The complete variable domain, with remaining parts taken from reference TRBV15 and TRBJ2-7, reads DAMVIQNPRYQVTQFGKPVTLSCSQTLNHNVMYWYQQKSSQAPKLLFHYYDKDFNNEADTPDNFQSRRPNTSFCFLDIRSPGLGDTAMYLCATSRDLGALSSYEQYFGPGTRLTVT.

The V call is TRBV28, the J call TRBJ1-4; D may be TRBD1 (6 bases). The V and J ends lost 6 bases and 14 bases respectively, with 16 bases between them. Germline CDR1 MDHEN, CDR2 SYDVKM. The CDR3 has 12 residues. CDR3 in amino acids: CASSSGETWLFF. The CDR3, as DNA: TGTGCCAGCAGCTCAGGGGAAACTTGGCTGTTTTTT.

The V and J genes are TRBV3-1 (or the pseudogene TRBV3-2) and TRBJ1-2; TRBD1 is a possible D gene (6 bases). The CDR3 is 14 residues long. In germline, CDR1 is LGHDT, CDR2 YNNKEL (reference sequence). Trimming left V 1 base short and J 3 bases short, with 9 bases between. Here the CDR3 reads CASSQGTGHYGYTF. In DNA form, the CDR3 reads TGTGCCAGCAGCCAAGGTACAGGGCACTATGGCTACACCTTC.

In this sample, this clone turned up once. This sequence joins TRBV27 and TRBJ1-2; D remains ambiguous. Between the trimmed V and J ends, which lost 0 bases and 8 bases, there was a span of 19 bases. The CDR3 totals 16 residues. Germline V lookup: CDR1 MNHEY, CDR2 SMNVEV (reference sequence). This CDR3 reads CASSLSRSLSRNGYTF. The CDR3 DNA sequence: TGTGCCAGCAGTTTATCCCGCAGTTTATCCAGGAACGGCTACACCTTC.

This chain uses TRBV5-1 with TRBJ2-7, with TRBD1 identical over 8 bases. Germline CDR1 SGHRS, CDR2 YFSETQ. The CDR3 has 17 amino acids. Trimming at V came to 0 bases and at J to 3 bases, leaving 11 bases not matched to a gene. CDR3 DNA sequence: TGCGCCAGCAGCTTGGCCGTACGGACAGGGTTAATCTACGAGCAGTACTTC. This sequence encodes CASSLAVRTGLIYEQYF.

The chain uses TRBV2 and TRBJ2-4, with D possibly matching TRBD2 (7 bases). Trimming took 7 bases from V and 7 from J, leaving 20 bases between them. The CDR3 length is 15 residues. Germline values: CDR1 SNHLY, CDR2 FYNNEI. Here the CDR3 DNA reads TGTGCCAGCACCAACCAGGCGGGGAGGGGGAACATTCAGTACTTC. Its translation: CASTNQAGRGNIQYF.